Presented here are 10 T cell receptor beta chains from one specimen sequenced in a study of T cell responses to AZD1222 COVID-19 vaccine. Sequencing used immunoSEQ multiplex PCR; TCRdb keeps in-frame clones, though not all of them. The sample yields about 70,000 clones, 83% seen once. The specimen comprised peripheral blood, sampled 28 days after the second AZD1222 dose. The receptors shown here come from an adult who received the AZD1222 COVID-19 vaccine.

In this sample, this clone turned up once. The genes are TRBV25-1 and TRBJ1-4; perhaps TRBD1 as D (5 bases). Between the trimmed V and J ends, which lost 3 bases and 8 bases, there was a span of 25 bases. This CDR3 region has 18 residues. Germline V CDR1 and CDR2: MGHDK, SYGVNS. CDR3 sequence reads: CASSDVLTLGHLGEKLFF. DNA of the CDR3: TGTGCCAGCAGTGACGTCCTCACCCTGGGGCACCTCGGGGAAAAACTGTTTTTT.

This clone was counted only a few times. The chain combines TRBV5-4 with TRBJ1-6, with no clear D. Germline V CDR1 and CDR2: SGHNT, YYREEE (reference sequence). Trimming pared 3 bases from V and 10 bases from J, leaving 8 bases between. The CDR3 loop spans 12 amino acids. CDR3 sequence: CASSSDGSPLHF. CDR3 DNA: TGTGCCAGCAGCTCAGACGGGTCACCCCTCCACTTT. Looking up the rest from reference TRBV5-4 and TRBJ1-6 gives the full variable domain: ETGVTQSPTHLIKTRGQQVTLRCSSQSGHNTVSWYQQALGQGPQFIFQYYREEENGRGNFPPRFSGLQFPNYSSELNVNALELDDSALYLCASSSDGSPLHFGNGTRLTVT.

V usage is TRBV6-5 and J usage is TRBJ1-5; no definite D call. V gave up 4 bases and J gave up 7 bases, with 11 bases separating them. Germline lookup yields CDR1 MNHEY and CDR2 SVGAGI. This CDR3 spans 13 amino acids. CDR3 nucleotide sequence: TGTGCCAGCAGTTTTGTTGGGGAACAGCCCCAGCATTTT. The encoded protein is CASSFVGEQPQHF.

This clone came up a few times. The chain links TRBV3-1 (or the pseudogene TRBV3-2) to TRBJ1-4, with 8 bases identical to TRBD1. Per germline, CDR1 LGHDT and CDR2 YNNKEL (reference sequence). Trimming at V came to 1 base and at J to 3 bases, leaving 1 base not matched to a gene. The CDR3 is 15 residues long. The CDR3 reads CASSQAGGSNEKLFF. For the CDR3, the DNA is TGTGCCAGCAGCCAAGCAGGGGGCTCTAATGAAAAACTGTTTTTT.

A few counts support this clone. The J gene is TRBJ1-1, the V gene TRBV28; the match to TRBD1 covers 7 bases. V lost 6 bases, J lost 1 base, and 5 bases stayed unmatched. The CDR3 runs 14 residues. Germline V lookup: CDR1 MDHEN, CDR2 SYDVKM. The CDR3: CASRPTGANTEAFF. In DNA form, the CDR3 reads TGTGCCAGCAGGCCCACAGGGGCGAACACTGAAGCTTTCTTT.

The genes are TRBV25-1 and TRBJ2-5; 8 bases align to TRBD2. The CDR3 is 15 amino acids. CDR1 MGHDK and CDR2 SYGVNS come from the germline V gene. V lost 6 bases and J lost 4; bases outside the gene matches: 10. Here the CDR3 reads CASSQTGGAGETQYF. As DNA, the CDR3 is TGTGCCAGCAGCCAGACCGGGGGGGCAGGAGAGACCCAGTACTTC.

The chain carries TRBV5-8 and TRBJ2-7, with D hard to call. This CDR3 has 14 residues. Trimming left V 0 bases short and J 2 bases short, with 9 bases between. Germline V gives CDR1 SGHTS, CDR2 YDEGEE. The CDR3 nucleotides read TGTGCCAGCAGCTTGGGAGGAAATACCTACGAGCAGTACTTC. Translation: CASSLGGNTYEQYF.

The CDR3 DNA follows: TGTGCCAGTAAGGTTCGAGGGAGACAGGGGATGAATGAGCAGTTCTTC. Amino acids: CASKVRGRQGMNEQFF. This chain uses TRBV19 with TRBJ2-1; TRBD1 matches at 8 bases. The CDR3 runs to 16 residues. Germline CDR1 and CDR2: LNHDA and SQIVND (reference sequence). The junction had 15 bases not matched to a gene; V was cut back by 7 bases and J by 7 bases.

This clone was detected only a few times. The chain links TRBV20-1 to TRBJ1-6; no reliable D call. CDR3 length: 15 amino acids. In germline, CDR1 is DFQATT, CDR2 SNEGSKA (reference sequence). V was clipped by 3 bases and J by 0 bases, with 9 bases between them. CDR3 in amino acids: CSASFQSSYNSPLHF. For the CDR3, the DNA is TGCAGTGCTAGTTTCCAGAGCTCCTATAATTCACCCCTCCACTTT.

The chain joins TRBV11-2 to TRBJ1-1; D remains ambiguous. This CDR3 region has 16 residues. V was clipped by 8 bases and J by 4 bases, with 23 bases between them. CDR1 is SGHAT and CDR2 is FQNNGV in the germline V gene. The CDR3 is CASHPQRNAMGTEAFF. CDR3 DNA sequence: TGTGCCAGCCATCCACAGCGTAACGCGATGGGCACTGAAGCTTTCTTT.